A single sample is the source of the 19 T cell receptor beta chains below, sequenced in a study of breast tumors, draining lymph nodes, adjacent tissues. TCRdb re-analysed the multiplex PCR reads in MiXCR, keeping a single row per CDR3 protein. The data contain roughly 220,000 distinct CDR3 sequences, less than 45% of them singletons. Axillary draining lymph nodes of breast cancer patients supplied the node samples. Sample: axillary lymph node tissue. Source of these receptors: a female donor with breast cancer. Some clones in this sample may be carry-over from other donors' samples.

This clonotype was counted at least ten times. A much larger clone differs from this one at a single base, so this may be a read error. The chain couples TRBV7-2 to TRBJ1-6, with D unresolved. This CDR3 comprises 19 residues. Germline CDR1 SGHTA, CDR2 FQGNSA. The CDR3 is CASSLALQPVSSYHSPLHF. As DNA, the CDR3 is TGTGCCAGCAGCTTAGCCCTACAGCCTGTAAGCTCCTATCATTCACCCCTCCACTTT.

CDR3 nucleotide sequence: TGTGCCAGCAGCCCCCGGGACACGCCCTACGAGCAGTACGTC. This encodes CASSPRDTPYEQYV. V is TRBV5-6 and J is TRBJ2-7; D is possibly TRBD1 (6 bases). The length of the CDR3 is 14 residues. In germline, CDR1 is SGHDT, CDR2 YYEEEE. With 4 bases removed from V and 2 bases from J, the gap between germline ends came to 13 bases.

Ten or more counts support this clonotype. J is TRBJ2-7 and V is TRBV4-1, with 9 bases that match TRBD2. Germline CDR1 MGHRA, CDR2 YSYEKL. This CDR3 is 15 amino acids long. After removal of 1 base from V and 6 bases from J, the junction contained 7 bases not matched to a gene. CDR3 region: CASSQVGLAYCEQYF. The CDR3 region has the DNA TGCGCCAGCAGCCAAGTAGGACTAGCGTATTGCGAGCAGTACTTC.

About this clonotype itself: The conserved closing phenylalanine or tryptophan is absent in this CDR3, likely reflecting a read error. The DNA is omitted, as the CDR3 cannot be located on it reliably, and the CDR3 follows TCRdb's listing. This chain joins TRBV5-1 and TRBJ2-5; the tabulated D call, TRBD2, remains unverified against the DNA. Germline CDR1 and CDR2: SGHRS and YFSETQ. 17 amino acids form the CDR3, both terminal residues included. The CDR3 is CASSLDRRSASPLHFGN.

This clonotype was observed many times. Germline and junction disagree at one end, which may indicate a read error. The V gene is TRBV7-7, the J gene TRBJ2-2; 7 nucleotides line up with TRBD2. This CDR3 is 17 amino acids long. CDR1 is SSHAT and CDR2 is FNYEAQ in the germline V gene (reference sequence). The DNA of the CDR3 is TGTGCTAGCAGCCCCGGCGGGGGAGGGGCGAACACCGGGGAGCTGTTTTTT. It translates to CASSPGGGGANTGELFF.

This clonotype came up a few times. The V gene is TRBV12-3 or TRBV12-4, the J gene TRBJ2-3; 8 bases map to TRBD2. There are 14 residues in the CDR3. V dropped 3 bases and J dropped 4; count of bases not matched to a gene: 3. The CDR3 DNA follows: TGTGCCAGCAGTTTCGGCGGGGGGCCAGATACGCAGTATTTT. It yields the protein CASSFGGGPDTQYF.

In this sample, this clonotype turned up many times. The J gene is TRBJ1-2, the V gene TRBV19; D gene uncertain. CDR1 and CDR2 (germline): LNHDA, SQIVND (reference sequence). CDR3 length: 11 residues. Trimming shortened V by 5 bases and J by 6 bases, and 7 bases separated the two germline ends. CDR3: CASSLFNGYTF. CDR3 nucleotide sequence: TGTGCCAGTAGTTTATTTAATGGCTACACCTTC.

There are many counts of this clonotype. The chain recombines TRBV7-2 with TRBJ1-2; D is undetermined. The length of the CDR3 is 12 residues. Germline V gene lookup returns CDR1 SGHTA and CDR2 FQGNSA. The V gene lost 8 bases and the J gene lost 6 bases, with 13 bases spanning the gap. The chain's CDR3 is CASHQLMHGYTF. The CDR3 DNA is TGTGCCAGCCACCAGTTGATGCATGGCTACACCTTC.

This clonotype was counted ten times or more. This sequence joins TRBV5-1 and TRBJ1-2; 7 nucleotides match TRBD1. Trimming removed 2 bases from V and 2 bases from J; junction bases left unmatched: 3. The CDR3 is 14 residues long. CDR1 is SGHRS and CDR2 is YFSETQ in the germline V gene. The CDR3 sequence is CASSFGDRNYGYTF. The CDR3, as DNA: TGCGCCAGCAGCTTTGGGGACAGAAACTATGGCTACACCTTC.

This clonotype occurred a few times. The chain combines TRBV6-2 or TRBV6-3 with TRBJ1-2, with D unclear. V lost 4 bases to trimming and J lost 4 bases, with 10 bases between them. This CDR3 comprises 13 residues. The germline CDR1 and CDR2 sequences are MNHEY and SVGEGT. CDR3 in amino acids: CASSSVSAYGYTF. CDR3 sequence (DNA): TGTGCCAGCAGTTCGGTATCCGCCTATGGCTACACCTTC.

J is TRBJ2-6 and V is TRBV13, with 8 bases lining up with TRBD1. CDR3 length: 16 residues. CDR1 is PRHDT, CDR2 FYEKMQ, per germline (reference sequence). V dropped 5 bases and J dropped 2; count of bases not matched to a gene: 5. This chain's CDR3 is CASSADRGPGANVLTF. The CDR3 DNA is TGTGCCAGCAGCGCAGACAGGGGACCTGGGGCCAACGTCCTGACTTTC.

This clonotype was counted many times. V is TRBV24-1 and J is TRBJ2-1; D remains unclear. Germline CDR1 KGHDR, CDR2 SFDVKD. V was shortened by 10 bases and J by 0 bases, with 9 bases between the two germline ends. The CDR3 contains 13 residues. The CDR3 loop reads CATQERSYNEQFF. The CDR3 DNA reads as TGTGCCACGCAGGAGCGCTCCTACAATGAGCAGTTCTTC.

This clonotype showed up many times. Given a much more abundant clone one base away, this may be a read error. The J gene is TRBJ2-6, the V gene TRBV20-1; weak D call: TRBD1 (6 bases). Germline V gene data show CDR1 as DFQATT and CDR2 as SNEGSKA (reference sequence). This CDR3 region has 14 residues. CDR3 sequence (DNA): TGCAGTGCTCGGGACATCTCTGGGGCCACCGTCCTGACTTTC. Encoded protein: CSARDISGATVLTF.

This clonotype was detected a few times. The genes are TRBV19 and TRBJ1-4, with 9 bases fitting TRBD1. This CDR3 contains 15 residues. Per the germline V gene, CDR1 is LNHDA and CDR2 is SQIVND (reference sequence). V lost 2 bases, J lost 9 bases, and 7 bases stayed unmatched. In nucleotides, the CDR3 is TGTGCCAGTAGTATATGGACAGGGGAAAGTAAAAAACTGTTTTTT. Its translation: CASSIWTGESKKLFF.

This clonotype was seen only once. This chain connects TRBV7-3 to TRBJ2-1; 12 bases map to TRBD2. The CDR3 extends over 13 amino acids. V lost 8 bases to trimming and J lost 7 bases; unmatched junction nucleotides: 3. The V gene's germline CDR1 is SGHTA and CDR2 FQGTGA. CDR3 nucleotide sequence: TGTGCCAGCGGACTAGCGGGGCGGAATGAGCAGTTCTTC. Translation gives CASGLAGRNEQFF.

There are many counts of this clonotype. The V call is TRBV7-2, the J call TRBJ1-5, with 7 bases fitting TRBD1. The CDR3 has 13 amino acids. In germline, CDR1 is SGHTA, CDR2 FQGNSA. After removal of 6 bases from V and 4 bases from J, the junction contained 3 bases not matched to a gene. CDR3 protein: CASREGQNQPQHF. CDR3 sequence (DNA): TGTGCCAGCAGAGAGGGACAGAATCAGCCCCAGCATTTT.

This clonotype was detected only a few times. The chain has TRBV28 and TRBJ2-7; TRBD1 matches 8 bases. Germline CDR1 MDHEN, CDR2 SYDVKM. With V trimmed by 5 bases and J by 2 bases, 8 bases remained unmatched. This CDR3 contains 15 residues. CDR3 region: CASSTQTGGTYEQYF. The DNA for the CDR3 is TGTGCCAGCAGTACGCAAACAGGGGGTACCTACGAGCAGTACTTC.

This clonotype showed up just a few times. This rearrangement joins TRBV28 to TRBJ1-2, with no clear D. The CDR3 length is 16 residues. Germline V gene lookup returns CDR1 MDHEN and CDR2 SYDVKM. V shed 1 base and J shed 5 bases, with 17 bases lying between them. The CDR3 DNA follows: TGTGCCAGCAGTTTATCCCCCCCGGCGGCGGGTTATGGCTACACCTTC. The encoded protein is CASSLSPPAAGYGYTF.

The table lists this clonotype with a few counts. The CDR3 nucleotides read TGTGCTAGTGGTTTGGTACTTTCGGGACTAGCGGGAGTAGTTCCGGCCTACGAGCAGTACTTC. The encoded protein is CASGLVLSGLAGVVPAYEQYF. V and J are TRBV12-5 and TRBJ2-7, with TRBD2 matching 14 bases. The CDR3 totals 21 residues. The germline CDR1 and CDR2 sequences are LGHNT and FRNRAP. The V gene end was trimmed by 0 bases and the J gene end by 2 bases; junction bases not matched to a gene: 15.